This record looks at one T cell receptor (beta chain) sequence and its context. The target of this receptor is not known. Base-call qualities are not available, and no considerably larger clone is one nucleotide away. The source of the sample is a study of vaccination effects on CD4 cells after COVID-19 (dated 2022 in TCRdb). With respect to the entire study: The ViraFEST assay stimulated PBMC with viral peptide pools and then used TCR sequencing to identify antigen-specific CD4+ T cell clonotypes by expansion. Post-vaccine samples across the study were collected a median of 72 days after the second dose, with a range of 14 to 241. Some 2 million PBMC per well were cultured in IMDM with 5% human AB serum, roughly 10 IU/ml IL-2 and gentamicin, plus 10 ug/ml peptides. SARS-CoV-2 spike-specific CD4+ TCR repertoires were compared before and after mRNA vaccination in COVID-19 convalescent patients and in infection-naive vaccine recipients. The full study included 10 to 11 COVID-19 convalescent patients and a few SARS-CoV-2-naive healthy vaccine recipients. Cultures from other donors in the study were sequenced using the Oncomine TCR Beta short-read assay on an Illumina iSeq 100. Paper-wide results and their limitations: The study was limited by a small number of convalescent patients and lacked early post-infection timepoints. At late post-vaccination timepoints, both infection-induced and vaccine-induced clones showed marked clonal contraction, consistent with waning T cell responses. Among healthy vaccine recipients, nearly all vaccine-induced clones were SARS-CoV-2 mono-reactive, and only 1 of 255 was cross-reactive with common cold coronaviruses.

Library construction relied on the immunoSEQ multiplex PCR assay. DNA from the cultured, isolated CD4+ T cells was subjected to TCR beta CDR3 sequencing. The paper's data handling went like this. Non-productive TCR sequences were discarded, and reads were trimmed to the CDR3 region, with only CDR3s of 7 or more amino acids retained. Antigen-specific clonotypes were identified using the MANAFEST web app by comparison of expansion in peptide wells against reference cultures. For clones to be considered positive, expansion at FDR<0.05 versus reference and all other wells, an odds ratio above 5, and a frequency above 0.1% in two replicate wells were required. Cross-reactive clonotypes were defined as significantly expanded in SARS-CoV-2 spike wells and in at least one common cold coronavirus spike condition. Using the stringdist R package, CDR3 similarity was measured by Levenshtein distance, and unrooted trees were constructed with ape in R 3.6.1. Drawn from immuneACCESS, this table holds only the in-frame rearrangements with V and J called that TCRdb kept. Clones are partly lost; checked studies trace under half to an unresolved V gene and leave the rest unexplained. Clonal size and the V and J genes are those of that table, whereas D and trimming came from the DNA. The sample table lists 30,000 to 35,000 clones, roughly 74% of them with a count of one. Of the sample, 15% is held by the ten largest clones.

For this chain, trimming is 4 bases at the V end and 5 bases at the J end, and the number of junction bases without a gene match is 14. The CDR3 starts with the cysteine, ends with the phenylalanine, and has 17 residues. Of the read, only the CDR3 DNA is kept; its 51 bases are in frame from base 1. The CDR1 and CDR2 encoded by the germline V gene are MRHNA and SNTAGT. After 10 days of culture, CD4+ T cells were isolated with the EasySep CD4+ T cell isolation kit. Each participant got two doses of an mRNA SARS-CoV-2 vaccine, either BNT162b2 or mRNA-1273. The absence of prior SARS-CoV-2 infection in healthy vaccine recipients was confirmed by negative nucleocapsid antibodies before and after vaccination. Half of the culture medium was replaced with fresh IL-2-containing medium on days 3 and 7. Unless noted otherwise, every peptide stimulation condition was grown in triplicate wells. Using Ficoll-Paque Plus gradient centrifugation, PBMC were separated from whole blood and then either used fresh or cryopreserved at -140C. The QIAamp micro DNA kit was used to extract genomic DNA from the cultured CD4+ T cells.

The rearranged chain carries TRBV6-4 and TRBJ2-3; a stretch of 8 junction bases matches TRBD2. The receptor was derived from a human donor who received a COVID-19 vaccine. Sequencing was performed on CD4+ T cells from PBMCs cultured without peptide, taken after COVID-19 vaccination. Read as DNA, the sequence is TGTGCCAGCAGTGTCCTTCCCAGCGGGAGTCCGGGAGATACGCAGTATTTT. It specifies CASSVLPSGSPGDTQYF.